The 21 T cell receptor beta chains given below trace back to one sample, sequenced in a study of cytomegalovirus exposure and HLA in healthy donors. The PCR made use of 60 Vbeta and 13 Jbeta primers. Sequencing used immunoSEQ multiplex PCR; TCRdb keeps in-frame clones, though not all of them. The table includes approximately 210,000 clones, around nine tenths detected once. The sample taken for sequencing was PBMCs. The receptor set was obtained from a woman younger than 35 in good health and CMV-seronegative.

The J gene is TRBJ2-7, the V gene TRBV27; the match to TRBD1 covers 9 bases. The V and J ends lost 6 bases and 2 bases, in that order; junction bases with no gene match: 5. The germline CDR1 and CDR2 sequences are MNHEY and SMNVEV (reference sequence). The CDR3 covers 14 residues. The CDR3 region has the DNA TGTGCCAGCAGCATAAGGGACAGGGCCTACGAGCAGTACTTC. It is translated as CASSIRDRAYEQYF.

The gene calls are TRBV5-1 and TRBJ2-5, with D uncertain. Germline V lookup: CDR1 SGHRS, CDR2 YFSETQ. This CDR3 spans 14 amino acids. V was pared by 4 bases and J by 5 bases, with 15 bases between. CDR3 region: CASSRLQDRETQYF. CDR3 DNA sequence: TGCGCCAGCAGCCGACTTCAAGATAGGGAGACCCAGTACTTC.

The chain links TRBV18 to TRBJ1-1; maybe TRBD1 (6 bases). V dropped 2 bases and J dropped 6 bases, with 10 bases sitting between them. The CDR3 is 13 amino acids. Germline lookup yields CDR1 KGHSH and CDR2 LQKENI. The CDR3, as DNA: TGTGCCAGCTCACCAATCGGACAGTCTGAAGCTTTCTTT. Translating gives CASSPIGQSEAFF.

This clone was observed a single time. V is TRBV11-3 and J is TRBJ2-1, with a weak D call TRBD1 (6 bases). The CDR3 totals 15 residues. The V end lost 4 bases, the J end lost 5 bases, and 15 bases lay between the germline ends. CDR1 and CDR2 (germline): SGHNT, YENEEA. The chain's CDR3 is CASSSPSRQDNEQFF. The CDR3 region has the DNA TGTGCCAGCAGCTCTCCGTCCAGACAGGACAATGAGCAGTTCTTC.

CDR3 bases: TGTGCCATCAGTCAGACAGGGGGCCCCCTTGAAGCTTTCTTT. Amino acids: CAISQTGGPLEAFF. V is TRBV10-3 and J is TRBJ1-1; TRBD1 matches at 10 bases. The V gene end was trimmed by 5 bases and the J gene end by 7 bases; junction bases not matched to a gene: 7. Germline V gene lookup returns CDR1 ENHRY and CDR2 SYGVKD. The CDR3 totals 14 residues.

V gene TRBV10-2 combines with J gene TRBJ2-5, with 11 bases lining up with TRBD1. CDR1 is WSHSY and CDR2 is SAAADI in the germline V gene. CDR3 length: 16 amino acids. J lost 3 bases, V lost 1 base, and 4 bases had no gene match. The CDR3 here is CASSEYEGQGEETQYF. DNA of the CDR3: TGCGCCAGCAGTGAGTACGAGGGACAGGGGGAAGAGACCCAGTACTTC.

The chain couples TRBV4-3 to TRBJ2-1; 7 positions agree with TRBD2. Germline CDR1 LGHNA, CDR2 YSLEER. The CDR3 has 15 residues. After removal of 3 bases from V and 9 bases from J, the junction contained 11 bases not matched to a gene. CDR3 DNA sequence: TGCGCCAGCAGCCAGGAACCGGGACTACGGGGTGAGCAGTTCTTC. This encodes CASSQEPGLRGEQFF.

A word on this clone: A junction boundary mismatches the germline segment, possibly from a read error. The J gene is TRBJ1-1, the V gene TRBV7-9; D is unresolved. In germline, CDR1 is SEHNR, CDR2 FQNEAQ (reference sequence). The CDR3 is 13 residues long. Here the CDR3 reads CSSSLEPLTEAFF. CDR3 sequence (DNA): TGTTCCAGCAGCTTAGAGCCACTCACTGAAGCTTTCTTT.

The V and J genes are TRBV6-5 and TRBJ2-7; the match to TRBD1 covers 7 bases. V was clipped by 5 bases and J by 3 bases; unmatched bases: 1. This CDR3 has 12 residues. Germline V gives CDR1 MNHEY, CDR2 SVGAGI. The CDR3 DNA sequence: TGTGCCAGCAGTCGACAGGGCTACGAGCAGTACTTC. Residues: CASSRQGYEQYF.

The chain carries TRBV28 and TRBJ2-7; TRBD1 agrees at 9 bases. The CDR3 covers 13 residues. The junction had 3 bases not matched to a gene; V was cut back by 6 bases and J by 3 bases. Germline V CDR1 and CDR2: MDHEN, SYDVKM. The CDR3 DNA reads TGTGCCAGCAGCCCGGGACAGGGCTACGAGCAGTACTTC. Its translation: CASSPGQGYEQYF.

V usage is TRBV6-5 and J usage is TRBJ1-6; TRBD1 might be the D (5 bases). Per the germline V gene, CDR1 is MNHEY and CDR2 is SVGAGI. The CDR3 extends over 14 amino acids. With 6 bases removed from V and 7 bases from J, the gap between germline ends came to 13 bases. This CDR3 is CASRQAGLNSPLHF. The CDR3 DNA sequence: TGTGCCAGCAGGCAGGCAGGGTTGAATTCACCCCTCCACTTT.

V and J are TRBV5-4 and TRBJ1-4; 7 bases map to TRBD1. CDR1 SGHNT and CDR2 YYREEE come from the germline V gene (reference sequence). J gave up 4 bases and V 4 bases, and 7 bases lay outside the gene matches. The CDR3 runs 15 residues. The CDR3 here is CASSRRQGVNEKLFF. DNA for the CDR3: TGTGCCAGCAGCCGCCGACAGGGCGTTAATGAAAAACTGTTTTTT. Variable domain in full (rest from reference TRBV5-4 and TRBJ1-4): ETGVTQSPTHLIKTRGQQVTLRCSSQSGHNTVSWYQQALGQGPQFIFQYYREEENGRGNFPPRFSGLQFPNYSSELNVNALELDDSALYLCASSRRQGVNEKLFFGSGTQLSVL.

This chain connects TRBV28 to TRBJ1-5; maybe TRBD1 (6 bases). Germline CDR1 reads MDHEN; CDR2 reads SYDVKM. This CDR3 is 15 amino acids long. V was cut by 3 bases and J by 1 base, with 10 bases left in between. CDR3: CASSFGGWSNQPQHF. In nucleotides, the CDR3 is TGTGCCAGCAGTTTTGGGGGCTGGAGCAATCAGCCCCAGCATTTT.

With regard to this clone: The same CDR3 is also encoded by other DNA sequences in this sample. The CDR3 coding sequence is TGTGCCTGGAGTGTACTTAACTATGGCTACACCTTC. This sequence encodes CAWSVLNYGYTF. The chain is built from TRBV30 and TRBJ1-2; D unresolved. Germline V lookup: CDR1 GTSNPN, CDR2 SVGIG (reference sequence). Trimming stripped 0 bases from V and 1 base from J, with 3 bases between. The CDR3 is 12 amino acids.

The rearrangement uses TRBV11-3 and TRBJ2-3; no definite D call. The CDR3 runs to 15 residues. Germline loops: CDR1 SGHNT, CDR2 YENEEA. Trimming removed 3 bases at V and 6 bases at J, with 16 bases between. The CDR3 DNA reads as TGTGCCAGCAGCTTTCCGGGTCTGCCGCGGGATACGCAGTATTTT. This encodes CASSFPGLPRDTQYF.

The V and J genes are TRBV5-1 and TRBJ2-1, with 7 bases fitting TRBD1. Looked up from germline, CDR1 is SGHRS and CDR2 is YFSETQ. The CDR3 has 15 amino acids. V trimming: 0 bases; J trimming: 4 bases; junction bases outside the gene matches: 4. As DNA, the CDR3 is TGCGCCAGCAGCTTGGAGGGGACAGCTTACAATGAGCAGTTCTTC. Its translation is CASSLEGTAYNEQFF.

The V and J genes are TRBV15 and TRBJ2-7, with D possibly TRBD2 on 5 matching bases. CDR1 and CDR2 from the germline V gene are LNHNV and YYDKDF (reference sequence). Between the trimmed V and J ends, which lost 1 base and 2 bases, there was a span of 12 bases. The CDR3 sequence is 15 residues long. The CDR3 sequence: CATSRAPGLPYEQYF. CDR3 in DNA: TGTGCCACCAGCAGAGCGCCAGGACTCCCCTACGAGCAGTACTTC.

The chain is built from TRBV6-5 and TRBJ1-5, with 9 bases aligning to TRBD1. The CDR3 totals 14 residues. V lost 5 bases to trimming and J lost 6 bases; unmatched junction nucleotides: 5. Germline V gene lookup returns CDR1 MNHEY and CDR2 SVGAGI. CDR3 sequence reads: CASSTGGAGQPQHF. The CDR3, as DNA: TGTGCCAGCAGTACAGGGGGCGCGGGTCAGCCCCAGCATTTT.

This clone was picked up one time. The J gene is TRBJ1-5, the V gene TRBV27, with 7 bases fitting TRBD1. Per germline, CDR1 MNHEY and CDR2 SMNVEV (reference sequence). V lost 3 bases and J lost 5; bases outside the gene matches: 4. The CDR3 spans 14 residues. The CDR3 loop is CASSFMQGDQPQHF. The CDR3 DNA sequence: TGTGCCAGCAGTTTTATGCAGGGGGATCAGCCCCAGCATTTT.

J is TRBJ2-7 and V is TRBV6-5, with TRBD1 matching 8 bases. V lost 6 bases to trimming and J lost 2 bases; unmatched junction nucleotides: 9. The germline V gene encodes CDR1 MNHEY and CDR2 SVGAGI. The length of the CDR3 is 15 residues. Here the CDR3 reads CASRTDRAKAYEQYF. Here the CDR3 DNA reads TGTGCCAGCAGAACGGACAGGGCCAAAGCCTACGAGCAGTACTTC.

The rearrangement joins TRBV5-5 to TRBJ1-4, with 10 bases that match TRBD1. Trimming cost V 4 bases and J 6 bases; bases outside gene matches: 3. Germline CDR1 reads SGHKS; CDR2 reads YYEKEE (reference sequence). The CDR3 has 14 amino acids. The CDR3 here is CASSKGQGYEKLFF. CDR3 in DNA: TGTGCCAGCAGCAAGGGACAGGGGTATGAAAAACTGTTTTTT.